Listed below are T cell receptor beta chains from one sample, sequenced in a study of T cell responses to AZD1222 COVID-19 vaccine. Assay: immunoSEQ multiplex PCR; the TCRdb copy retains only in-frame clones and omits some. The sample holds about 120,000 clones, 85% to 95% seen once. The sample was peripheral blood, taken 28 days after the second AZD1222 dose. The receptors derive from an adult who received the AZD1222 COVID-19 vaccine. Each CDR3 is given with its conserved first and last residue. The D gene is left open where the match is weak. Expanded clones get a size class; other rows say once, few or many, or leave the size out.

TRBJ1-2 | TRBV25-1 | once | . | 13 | CASSDRSNYGYTF | TGTGCCAGCAGTGACAGGTCAAACTATGGCTACACCTTC
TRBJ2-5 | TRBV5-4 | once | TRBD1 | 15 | CASSFGTGGTETQYF | TGTGCCAGCAGCTTCGGGACAGGGGGCACTGAGACCCAGTACTTC
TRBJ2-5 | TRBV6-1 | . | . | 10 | CASSQETQYF | TGTGCCAGCAGTCAAGAGACCCAGTACTTC
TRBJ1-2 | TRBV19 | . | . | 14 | CASSIPLADYGYTF | TGTGCCAGTAGTATACCGTTGGCTGACTATGGCTACACCTTC
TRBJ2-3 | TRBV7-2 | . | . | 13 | CASSSDGQGTQYF | TGTGCCAGCAGCTCGGACGGGCAGGGAACGCAGTATTTT
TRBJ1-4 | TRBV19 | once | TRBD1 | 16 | CASSPTGGVTNEKLFF | TGTGCCAGTAGTCCAACAGGGGGAGTCACTAATGAAAAACTGTTTTTT
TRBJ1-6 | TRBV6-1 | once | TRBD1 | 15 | CASSEGRQGNSPLHF | TGTGCCAGCAGTGAAGGTCGACAGGGGAATTCACCCCTCCACTTT
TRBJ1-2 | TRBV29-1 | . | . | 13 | CSVEEVLRDGYTF | TGCAGCGTTGAAGAGGTATTGAGGGATGGCTACACCTTC
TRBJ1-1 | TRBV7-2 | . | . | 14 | CASSLIVSNTEAFF | TGTGCCAGCAGCTTAATTGTCAGTAACACTGAAGCTTTCTTT
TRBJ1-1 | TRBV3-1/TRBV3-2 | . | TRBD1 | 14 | CASSTGTANTEAFF | TGTGCCAGCAGCACCGGGACAGCGAACACTGAAGCTTTCTTT
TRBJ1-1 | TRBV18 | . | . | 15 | CASSPSRQMNTEAFF | TGTGCCAGCTCACCGTCCCGGCAGATGAACACTGAAGCTTTCTTT
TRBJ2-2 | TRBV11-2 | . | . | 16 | CASSLDGDVHTGELFF | TGTGCCAGCAGCTTAGATGGCGACGTACACACCGGGGAGCTGTTTTTT
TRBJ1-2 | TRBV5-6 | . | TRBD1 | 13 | CASSAGTVGGYTF | TGTGCCAGCAGCGCTGGGACAGTTGGTGGCTACACCTTC
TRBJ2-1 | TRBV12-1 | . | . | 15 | CASSLSGDSYNEQFF | TGTGCCAGCTCTCTTTCGGGAGACTCCTACAATGAGCAGTTCTTC
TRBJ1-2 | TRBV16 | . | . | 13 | CASSQLTAYGYTF | TGTGCCAGCAGCCAATTAACCGCCTATGGCTACACCTTC
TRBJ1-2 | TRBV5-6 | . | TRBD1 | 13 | CASSLTGGSGYTF | TGTGCCAGCAGCCTGACAGGGGGGAGTGGCTACACCTTC
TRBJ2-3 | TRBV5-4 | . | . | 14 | CASSPPRGTDTQYF | TGTGCCAGCAGCCCCCCACGGGGCACAGATACGCAGTATTTT
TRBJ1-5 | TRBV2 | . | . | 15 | CASSERERGNQPQHF | TGTGCCAGCAGTGAGAGGGAACGGGGCAATCAGCCCCAGCATTTT
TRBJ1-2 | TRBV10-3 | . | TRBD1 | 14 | CAIGAGDRASGYTF | TGTGCCATCGGAGCAGGAGACAGGGCGAGTGGCTACACCTTC
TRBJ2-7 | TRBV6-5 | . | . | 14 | CASSYSNEPYEQYF | TGTGCCAGCAGTTACTCAAACGAACCCTACGAGCAGTACTTC
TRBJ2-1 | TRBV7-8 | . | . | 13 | CASSLGLNNEQFF | TGTGCCAGCAGCTTGGGGTTAAACAATGAGCAGTTCTTC
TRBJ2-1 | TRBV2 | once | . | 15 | CASSEALPGLLEQFF | TGTGCCAGCAGTGAGGCTCTCCCCGGACTGCTTGAGCAGTTCTTC
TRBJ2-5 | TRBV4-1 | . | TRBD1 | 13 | CASSPRQGETQYF | TGCGCCAGCAGCCCCCGACAGGGAGAGACCCAGTACTTC
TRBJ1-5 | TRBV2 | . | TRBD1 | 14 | CASSQDRAGQPQHF | TGTGCCAGCAGCCAAGACAGGGCGGGACAGCCCCAGCATTTT
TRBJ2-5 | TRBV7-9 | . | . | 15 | CASSLGVVYQETQYF | TGTGCCAGCAGCTTAGGTGTGGTCTACCAAGAGACCCAGTACTTC
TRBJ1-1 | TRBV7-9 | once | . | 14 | CASSFLSRVTEAFF | TGTGCCAGCAGCTTTTTAAGCCGGGTCACTGAAGCTTTCTTT
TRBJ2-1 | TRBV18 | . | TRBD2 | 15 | CASSTRLASYNEQFF | TGTGCCAGCTCAACGCGACTAGCCTCCTACAATGAGCAGTTCTTC
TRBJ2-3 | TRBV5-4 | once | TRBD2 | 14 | CASSSRGGADTQYF | TGTGCCAGCAGTTCGCGGGGGGGCGCAGATACGCAGTATTTT
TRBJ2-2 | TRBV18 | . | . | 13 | CASSPGPTGELFF | TGTGCCAGCTCTCCGGGGCCCACCGGGGAGCTGTTTTTT
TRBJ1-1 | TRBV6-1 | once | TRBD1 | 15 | CASSDGTGRGTEAFF | TGTGCCAGCAGTGACGGGACAGGGCGAGGCACTGAAGCTTTCTTT
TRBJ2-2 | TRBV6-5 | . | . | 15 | CANPEGSTFTGELFF | TGTGCCAACCCCGAAGGGTCCACCTTCACCGGGGAGCTGTTTTTT
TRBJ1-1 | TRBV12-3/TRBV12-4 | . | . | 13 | CASRSPMNTEAFF | TGTGCCAGCAGGTCCCCTATGAACACTGAAGCTTTCTTT
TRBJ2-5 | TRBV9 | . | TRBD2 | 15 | CASTETSGRSETQYF | TGTGCCAGCACCGAGACTAGCGGGAGATCCGAGACCCAGTACTTC
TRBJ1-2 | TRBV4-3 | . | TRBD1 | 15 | CASSQDHGQGYGYTF | TGCGCCAGCAGCCAAGATCATGGACAGGGGTATGGCTACACCTTC
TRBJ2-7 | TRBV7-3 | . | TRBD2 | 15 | CASSLRAGVAYEQYF | TGTGCCAGCAGCTTAAGAGCGGGAGTCGCCTACGAGCAGTACTTC
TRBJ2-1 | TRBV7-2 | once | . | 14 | CASSLQASANEQFF | TGTGCCAGCAGCTTACAAGCTTCGGCTAATGAGCAGTTCTTC
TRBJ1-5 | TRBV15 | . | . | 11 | CATGNNQPQHF | TGTGCCACCGGTAACAATCAGCCCCAGCATTTT
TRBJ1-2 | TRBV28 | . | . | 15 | CASSFVQALLTGYTF | TGTGCCAGCAGTTTTGTGCAGGCCCTCCTTACCGGCTACACCTTC
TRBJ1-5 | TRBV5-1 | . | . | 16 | CASSLDSADGNQPQHF | TGCGCCAGCAGCTTGGATTCGGCAGATGGCAATCAGCCCCAGCATTTT
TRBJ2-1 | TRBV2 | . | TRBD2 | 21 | CASSEPQGRLAGVVGNNEQFF | TGTGCCAGCAGTGAACCTCAGGGGAGGCTAGCGGGAGTGGTGGGAAACAATGAGCAGTTCTTC
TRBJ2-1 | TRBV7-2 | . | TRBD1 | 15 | CASSPTGASYNEQFF | TGTGCCAGCAGCCCTACAGGGGCCTCCTACAATGAGCAGTTCTTC
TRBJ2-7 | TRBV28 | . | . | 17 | CASKARGFRTTSYEQYF | TGTGCCAGCAAGGCCCGCGGATTTCGGACTACCTCCTACGAGCAGTACTTC
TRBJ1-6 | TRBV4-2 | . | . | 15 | CASSQDMEGYSPLHF | TGTGCCAGCAGCCAAGATATGGAGGGTTATTCACCCCTCCACTTT
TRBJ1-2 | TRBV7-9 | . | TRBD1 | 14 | CASSARQGDYGYTF | TGTGCCAGCAGCGCCCGACAGGGAGACTATGGCTACACCTTC
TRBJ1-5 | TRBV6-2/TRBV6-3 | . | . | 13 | CASSLQGNQPQHF | TGTGCCAGCAGTCTACAGGGCAATCAGCCCCAGCATTTT
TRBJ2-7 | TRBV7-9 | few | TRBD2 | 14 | CASSTSGGSYEQYF | TGTGCCAGCAGCACTAGCGGGGGGTCGTACGAGCAGTACTTC
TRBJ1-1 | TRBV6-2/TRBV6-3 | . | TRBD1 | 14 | CASSYFQGAAEAFF | TGTGCCAGCAGTTACTTTCAGGGGGCTGCTGAAGCTTTCTTT
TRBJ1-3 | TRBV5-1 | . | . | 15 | CASSLEGNSGNTIYF | TGCGCCAGCAGCTTGGAAGGAAACTCTGGAAACACCATATATTTT